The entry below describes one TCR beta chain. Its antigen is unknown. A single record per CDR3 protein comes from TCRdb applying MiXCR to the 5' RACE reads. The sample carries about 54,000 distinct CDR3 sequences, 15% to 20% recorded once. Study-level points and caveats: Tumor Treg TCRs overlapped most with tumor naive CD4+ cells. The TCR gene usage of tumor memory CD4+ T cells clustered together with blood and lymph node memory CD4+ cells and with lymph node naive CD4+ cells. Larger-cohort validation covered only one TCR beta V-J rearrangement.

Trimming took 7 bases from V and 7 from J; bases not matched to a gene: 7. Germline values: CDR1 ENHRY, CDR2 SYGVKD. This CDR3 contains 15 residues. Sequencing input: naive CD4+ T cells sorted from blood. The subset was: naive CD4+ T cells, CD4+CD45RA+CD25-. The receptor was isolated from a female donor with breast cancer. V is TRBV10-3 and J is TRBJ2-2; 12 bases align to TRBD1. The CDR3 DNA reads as TGTGCCATCACCCAGGGGACAGGGGGCGTCGGGGAGCTGTTTTTT. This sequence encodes CAITQGTGGVGELFF.